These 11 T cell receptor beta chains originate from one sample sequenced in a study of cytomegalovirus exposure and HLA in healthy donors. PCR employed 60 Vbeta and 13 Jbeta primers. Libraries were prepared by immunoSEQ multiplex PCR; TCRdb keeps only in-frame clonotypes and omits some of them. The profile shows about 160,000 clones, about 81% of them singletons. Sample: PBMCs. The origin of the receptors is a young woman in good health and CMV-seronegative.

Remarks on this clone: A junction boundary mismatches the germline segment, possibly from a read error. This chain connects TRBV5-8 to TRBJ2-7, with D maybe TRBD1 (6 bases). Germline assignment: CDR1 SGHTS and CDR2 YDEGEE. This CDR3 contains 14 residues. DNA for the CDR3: TGTGCCAGCAGCTTGGGGTCCATACAGGGAAGGTTTGACTTC. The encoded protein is CASSLGSIQGRFDF.

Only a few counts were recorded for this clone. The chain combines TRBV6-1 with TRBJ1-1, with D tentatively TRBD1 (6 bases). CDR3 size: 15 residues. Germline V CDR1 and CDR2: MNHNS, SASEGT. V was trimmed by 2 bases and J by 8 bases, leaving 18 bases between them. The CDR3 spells CASSELGGRLAEAFF. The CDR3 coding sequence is TGTGCCAGCAGTGAATTGGGGGGGCGTTTAGCGGAAGCTTTCTTT.

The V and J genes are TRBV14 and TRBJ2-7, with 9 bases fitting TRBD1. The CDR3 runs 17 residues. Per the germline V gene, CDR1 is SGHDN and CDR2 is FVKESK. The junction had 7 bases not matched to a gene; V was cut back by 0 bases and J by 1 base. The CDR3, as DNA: TGTGCCAGCAGCCAAGATCTTCGGACAGGGGAGTCCTACGAGCAGTACTTC. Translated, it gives CASSQDLRTGESYEQYF.

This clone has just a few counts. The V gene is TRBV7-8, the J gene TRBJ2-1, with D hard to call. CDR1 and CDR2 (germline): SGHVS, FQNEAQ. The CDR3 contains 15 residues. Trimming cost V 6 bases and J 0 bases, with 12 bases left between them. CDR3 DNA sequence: TGTGCCAGCAGTAAAGCGTTGAGCTCCTACAATGAGCAGTTCTTC. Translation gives CASSKALSSYNEQFF.

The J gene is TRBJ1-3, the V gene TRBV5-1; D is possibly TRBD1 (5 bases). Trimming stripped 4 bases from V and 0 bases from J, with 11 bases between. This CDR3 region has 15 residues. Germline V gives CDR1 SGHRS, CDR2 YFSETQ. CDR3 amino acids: CASSPGLLSGNTIYF. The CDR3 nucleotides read TGCGCCAGCAGCCCGGGACTGCTCTCTGGAAACACCATATATTTT. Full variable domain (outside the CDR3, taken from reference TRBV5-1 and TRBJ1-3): KAGVTQTPRYLIKTRGQQVTLSCSPISGHRSVSWYQQTPGQGLQFLFEYFSETQRNKGNFPGRFSGRQFSNSRSEMNVSTLELGDSALYLCASSPGLLSGNTIYFGEGSWLTVV.

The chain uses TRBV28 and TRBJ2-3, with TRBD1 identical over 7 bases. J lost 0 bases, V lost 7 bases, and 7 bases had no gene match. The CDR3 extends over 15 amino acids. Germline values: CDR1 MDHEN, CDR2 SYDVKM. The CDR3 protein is CASTHRQGSTDTQYF. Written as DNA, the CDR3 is TGTGCCAGCACCCATAGACAGGGCAGCACAGATACGCAGTATTTT. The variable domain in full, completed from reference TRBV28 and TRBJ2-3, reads DVKVTQSSRYLVKRTGEKVFLECVQDMDHENMFWYRQDPGLGLRLIYFSYDVKMKEKGDIPEGYSVSREKKERFSLILESASTNQTSMYLCASTHRQGSTDTQYFGPGTRLTVL.

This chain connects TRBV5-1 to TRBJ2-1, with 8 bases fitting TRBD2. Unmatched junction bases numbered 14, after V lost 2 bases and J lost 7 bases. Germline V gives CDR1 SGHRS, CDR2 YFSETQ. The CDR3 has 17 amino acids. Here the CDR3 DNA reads TGCGCCAGCAGCTTCCTCCCTAGCGGGCTCGGGATGAATGAGCAGTTCTTC. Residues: CASSFLPSGLGMNEQFF.

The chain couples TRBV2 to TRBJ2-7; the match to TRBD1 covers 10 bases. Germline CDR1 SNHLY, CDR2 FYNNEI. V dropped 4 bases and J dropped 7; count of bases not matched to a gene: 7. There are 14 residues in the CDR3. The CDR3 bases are TGTGCCAGCAGTGGGGGGACAGGGGAGGGTGAGCAGTACTTC. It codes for CASSGGTGEGEQYF.

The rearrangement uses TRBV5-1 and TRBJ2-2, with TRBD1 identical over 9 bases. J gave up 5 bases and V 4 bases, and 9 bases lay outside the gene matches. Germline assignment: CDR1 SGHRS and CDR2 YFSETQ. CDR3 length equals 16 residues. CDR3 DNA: TGCGCCAGCAGCCGGCTCGGGACAGGGAGTACCGGGGAGCTGTTTTTT. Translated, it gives CASSRLGTGSTGELFF. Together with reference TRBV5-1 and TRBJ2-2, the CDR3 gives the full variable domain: KAGVTQTPRYLIKTRGQQVTLSCSPISGHRSVSWYQQTPGQGLQFLFEYFSETQRNKGNFPGRFSGRQFSNSRSEMNVSTLELGDSALYLCASSRLGTGSTGELFFGEGSRLTVL.

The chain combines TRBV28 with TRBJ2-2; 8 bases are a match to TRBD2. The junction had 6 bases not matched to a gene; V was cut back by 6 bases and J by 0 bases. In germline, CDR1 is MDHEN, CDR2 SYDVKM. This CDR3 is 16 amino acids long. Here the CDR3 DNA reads TGTGCCAGCAGCCCGTCGGGGGGGACGAACACCGGGGAGCTGTTTTTT. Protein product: CASSPSGGTNTGELFF.

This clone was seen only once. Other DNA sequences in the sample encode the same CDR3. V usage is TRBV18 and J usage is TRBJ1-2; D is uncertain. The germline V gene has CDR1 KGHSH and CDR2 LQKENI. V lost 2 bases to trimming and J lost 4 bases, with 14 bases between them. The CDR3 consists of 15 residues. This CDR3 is CASSPLKQVIYGYTF. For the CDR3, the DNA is TGTGCCAGCTCACCATTGAAACAAGTAATCTATGGCTACACCTTC.